This T cell receptor (beta chain) was observed in a study of T cell repertoires in cytomegalovirus infection. Turning to the study itself: Newly reported HLA-C-restricted and thoroughly characterized HLA-B-restricted CMV epitopes were employed. Public TCR beta signatures were indicative of both CMV infection and a matching HLA type. Study outcomes and limitations: Cumulated frequencies of public TCR beta families served to identify carriers of CMV plus the relevant HLA. The study found HLA-C-restricted CMV-specific TCR beta clonotypes dominating the ex vivo response.

One entry per CDR3 protein results from TCRdb running MiXCR on the reads. The sample yields approximately 500,000 distinct CDR3 sequences, 30% to 35% seen once. This clonotype occurred a few times. Its antigen is not identified. The source of this sequence is a human donor in good health (CMV status not recorded). Some clones in this sample may be carry-over from other donors' samples. This specimen was cultured PBMCs, taken from culture after CMV antigen stimulation.

CDR3 amino acids: CASSLGAQSGSVVTGELFF. In DNA, the CDR3 is TGTGCCAGCAGCTTGGGGGCCCAAAGCGGGAGTGTGGTCACCGGGGAGCTGTTTTTT. The V and J genes are TRBV7-2 and TRBJ2-2, with 8 positions matching TRBD2. The ends lost 3 bases at V and 4 bases at J; junction bases unmatched: 16. CDR1 is SGHTA and CDR2 is FQGNSA in the germline V gene. The CDR3 is 19 residues long.